Below are 5 T cell receptor beta chains sequenced from a single sample in a study of type 1 regulatory T cells. Antigen specificity for these receptors is unknown. TCRdb passed the reads through MiXCR, listing each CDR3 protein once. The sample includes more than 20,000 distinct CDR3 sequences, approximately 77% of them seen just once. The sample was cultured T cells, either the whole culture or a sorted T cell fraction (not recorded which). Regarding subset: Tr1-enriched cell product generated in vitro against host alloantigens. These receptors were taken from a human donor in good health.

The gene calls are TRBV5-1 and TRBJ2-3; D is undetermined. Trimming cost V 0 bases and J 0 bases, with 8 bases left between them. The germline V gene encodes CDR1 SGHRS and CDR2 YFSETQ. The CDR3 runs 15 residues. The CDR3 spells CASSLGHQSTDTQYF. CDR3 in DNA: TGCGCCAGCAGCTTGGGACATCAGAGCACAGATACGCAGTATTTT.

The chain carries TRBV20-1 and TRBJ2-7; D not certain. Germline lookup yields CDR1 DFQATT and CDR2 SNEGSKA (reference sequence). CDR3 length: 13 residues. V shed 1 base and J shed 3 bases, with 10 bases lying between them. CDR3 sequence (DNA): TGCAGTGCTAGAGGGTACAGAAACTACGAGCAGTACTTC. This codes for CSARGYRNYEQYF.

The chain combines TRBV10-3 with TRBJ1-4; weak D call: TRBD1 (5 bases). This CDR3 is 16 amino acids long. With 3 bases removed from V and 3 bases from J, the gap between germline ends came to 14 bases. Per germline, CDR1 ENHRY and CDR2 SYGVKD. In nucleotides, the CDR3 is TGTGCCATCAGTGAAGGGGTGGGCGTCCCTAATGAAAAACTGTTTTTT. Amino acid sequence: CAISEGVGVPNEKLFF.

The rearrangement uses TRBV4-1 and TRBJ2-3, with D possibly being TRBD1 (6 bases). The CDR3 runs 18 residues. V shed 0 bases and J shed 1 base, with 17 bases lying between them. Germline V lookup: CDR1 MGHRA, CDR2 YSYEKL. The CDR3 is CASSQDWSQGAGTDTQYF. The CDR3 nucleotides read TGCGCCAGCAGCCAAGATTGGTCACAGGGAGCGGGCACAGATACGCAGTATTTT.

V usage is TRBV6-6 and J usage is TRBJ2-3, with D perhaps TRBD1 (5 bases). Between the trimmed V and J ends, which lost 2 bases and 6 bases, there was a span of 9 bases. Germline loops: CDR1 MNHNY, CDR2 SVGAGI (reference sequence). The CDR3 has 13 amino acids. Written as DNA, the CDR3 is TGTGCCAGCAGTTACCCAAAGGGGGATACGCAGTATTTT. As protein: CASSYPKGDTQYF.